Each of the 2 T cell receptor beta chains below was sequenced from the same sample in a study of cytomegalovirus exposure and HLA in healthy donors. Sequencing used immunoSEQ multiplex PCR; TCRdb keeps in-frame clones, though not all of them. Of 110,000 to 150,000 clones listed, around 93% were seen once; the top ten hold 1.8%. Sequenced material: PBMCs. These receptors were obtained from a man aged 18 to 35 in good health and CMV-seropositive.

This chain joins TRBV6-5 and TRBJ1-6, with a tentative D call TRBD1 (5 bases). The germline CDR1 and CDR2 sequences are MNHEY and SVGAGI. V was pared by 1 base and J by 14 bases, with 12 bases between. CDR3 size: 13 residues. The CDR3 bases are TGTGCCAGCAGTTACTTACAGGTGAAGGCCCTCCACTTT. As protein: CASSYLQVKALHF.

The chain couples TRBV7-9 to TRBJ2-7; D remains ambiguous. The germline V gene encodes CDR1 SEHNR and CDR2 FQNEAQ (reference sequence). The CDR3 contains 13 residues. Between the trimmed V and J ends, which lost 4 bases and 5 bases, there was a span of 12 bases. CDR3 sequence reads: CASSSTSYHEQYF. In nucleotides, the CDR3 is TGTGCCAGCAGCTCCACCTCCTACCACGAGCAGTACTTC.